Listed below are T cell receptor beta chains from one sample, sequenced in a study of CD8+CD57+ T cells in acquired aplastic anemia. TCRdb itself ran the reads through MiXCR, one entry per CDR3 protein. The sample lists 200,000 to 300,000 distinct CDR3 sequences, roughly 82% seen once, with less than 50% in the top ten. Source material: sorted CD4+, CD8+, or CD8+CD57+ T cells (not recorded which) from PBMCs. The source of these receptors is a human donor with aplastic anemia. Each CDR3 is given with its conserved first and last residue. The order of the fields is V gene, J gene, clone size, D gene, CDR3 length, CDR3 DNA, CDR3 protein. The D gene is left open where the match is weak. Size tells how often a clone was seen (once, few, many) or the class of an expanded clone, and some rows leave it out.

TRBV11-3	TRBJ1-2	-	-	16	TGTGCCAGCAGCTTAGGGGAGCAAGGCTTGGACTATGGCTACACCTTC	CASSLGEQGLDYGYTF
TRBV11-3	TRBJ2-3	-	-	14	TGTGCCAGCAGCGTAGATGGAGGTGCCGATACGCAGTATTTT	CASSVDGGADTQYF
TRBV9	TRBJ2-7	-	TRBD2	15	TGTGCCAGCAGCGTAGCCCTAGCGGGAGACTACGAGCAGTACTTC	CASSVALAGDYEQYF
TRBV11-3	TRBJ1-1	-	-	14	TGTGCCAGCAGCTTCGAAGCGGCAGACACTGAAGCTTTCTTT	CASSFEAADTEAFF
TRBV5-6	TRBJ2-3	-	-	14	TGTGCCAGCAGCGAATACAGCAGTCCCGATACGCAGTATTTT	CASSEYSSPDTQYF
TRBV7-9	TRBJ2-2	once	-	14	TGTGCCAGCAGTGGCGGGTGGAGCACTGAAGCTTTCTTTTTT	CASSGGWSTEAFFF
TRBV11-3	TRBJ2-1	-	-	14	TGTGCCAGCACCTCGGGCAGCACATACAATGAGCAGTTCTTC	CASTSGSTYNEQFF
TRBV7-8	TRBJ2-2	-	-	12	TGTGCCAGCAGCTTAGTACCCGGGCCGGTGTTTTTT	CASSLVPGPVFF
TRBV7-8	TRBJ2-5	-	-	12	TGTGCCAGTAGTTTTGGTCCAGAGGGCCCAGACTTT	CASSFGPEGPDF
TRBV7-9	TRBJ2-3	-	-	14	TGTGCCAGCAGCCTAGGGGACCAAGAGACTCAGTACTACTTT	CASSLGDQETQYYF
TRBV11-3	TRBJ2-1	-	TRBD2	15	TGTGCCAGCAGCTTGGGCGGGGGACCCTACAATGAGCAGTTCTTC	CASSLGGGPYNEQFF
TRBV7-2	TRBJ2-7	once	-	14	TGTGCCAGCAGCTACGTGGGAGGTACCTATAAGCAGTATTTC	CASSYVGGTYKQYF
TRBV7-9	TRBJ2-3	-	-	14	TGTGCCAGCAGTGGGGGGCTCAGCACAGAGATGCAGTATTTT	CASSGGLSTEMQYF
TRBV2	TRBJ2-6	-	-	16	TGTGCCAGCAGGGACGGGCGCACCGATACGCACAATTTTCTGACTTTC	CASRDGRTDTHNFLTF
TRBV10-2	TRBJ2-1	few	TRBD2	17	TGCGCCAGCAGTGATTCCAGGGCGGGAGGAAACTACAATGAGCAGTTCTTC	CASSDSRAGGNYNEQFF
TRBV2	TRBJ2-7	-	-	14	TGTGCCAGCAGTGATGGGCGGATCCACTACGAGCAGTACTTC	CASSDGRIHYEQYF
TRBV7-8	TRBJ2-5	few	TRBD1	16	TGTGCCAGCAGCTTAGCGGGACAGGGGAACCAAGAGACCCAGTACTTC	CASSLAGQGNQETQYF
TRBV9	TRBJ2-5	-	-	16	TGTGCCAGCAGGTTATTGACGGGCTATGGCTACACCTCCCAGTACTTC	CASRLLTGYGYTSQYF
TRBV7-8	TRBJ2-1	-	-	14	TGTGCCAGCAGTCTAACGTCGTGGTTAATTCCGCGGTTCTTC	CASSLTSWLIPRFF
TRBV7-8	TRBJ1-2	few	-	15	TGTGCTAGCAGCTTGACAGGAGGTCCCGACTATGAGTATACCTTC	CASSLTGGPDYEYTF
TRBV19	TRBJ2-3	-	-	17	TGTGCCAGTAGTATAGCTAGCGTAGCCTACAAGGAGCAGTTCTACGATTTT	CASSIASVAYKEQFYDF
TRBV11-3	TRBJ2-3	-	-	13	TGTGCCAGCAGCTTGGAGGGGGACGATACGCAGTATTTT	CASSLEGDDTQYF
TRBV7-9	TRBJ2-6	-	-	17	TGTGCCAGCAGCGTAGACCAGAACTCCTACAATGAGCAGGTCCTGACTTTC	CASSVDQNSYNEQVLTF